This T cell receptor (beta chain) was obtained from a study of blood T cell repertoires in COVID-19. Study-wide context: PBMCs, B-cell-depleted T cells, or T cells were the source of the cDNA or gDNA that made up the material.

This clone was seen a single time. Per the original methods: Amplification from reference gene primers served as the basis for estimated nucleated cell counts. TCRdb keeps only in-frame clones here, not all; method: immunoSEQ multiplex PCR. V, J and clone size are taken as reported in that table, and D and trimming were inferred from the DNA itself. The sample consists of about 43,000 clones, 75% to 90% of them appearing once. The CDR3 covers 18 residues. Trimming removed 0 bases from V and 7 bases from J; junction bases left unmatched: 18. Germline V gene data show CDR1 as SGHTS and CDR2 as YDEGEE. This sequence originates from a human donor in a cohort sampled during active COVID-19. The J gene is TRBJ2-7, the V gene TRBV5-8; 8 nucleotides align to TRBD2. Sequenced sample: peripheral blood. The CDR3 sequence: CASSLVPGSSSGTREQYF. Written as DNA, the CDR3 is TGTGCCAGCAGCTTGGTGCCAGGGTCGAGTAGCGGGACAAGAGAGCAGTACTTC. Complete variable domain (other parts from reference TRBV5-8 and TRBJ2-7): EAGVTQSPTHLIKTRGQQATLRCSPISGHTSVYWYQQALGLGLQFLLWYDEGEERNRGNFPPRFSGRQFPNYSSELNVNALELEDSALYLCASSLVPGSSSGTREQYFGPGTRLTVT.